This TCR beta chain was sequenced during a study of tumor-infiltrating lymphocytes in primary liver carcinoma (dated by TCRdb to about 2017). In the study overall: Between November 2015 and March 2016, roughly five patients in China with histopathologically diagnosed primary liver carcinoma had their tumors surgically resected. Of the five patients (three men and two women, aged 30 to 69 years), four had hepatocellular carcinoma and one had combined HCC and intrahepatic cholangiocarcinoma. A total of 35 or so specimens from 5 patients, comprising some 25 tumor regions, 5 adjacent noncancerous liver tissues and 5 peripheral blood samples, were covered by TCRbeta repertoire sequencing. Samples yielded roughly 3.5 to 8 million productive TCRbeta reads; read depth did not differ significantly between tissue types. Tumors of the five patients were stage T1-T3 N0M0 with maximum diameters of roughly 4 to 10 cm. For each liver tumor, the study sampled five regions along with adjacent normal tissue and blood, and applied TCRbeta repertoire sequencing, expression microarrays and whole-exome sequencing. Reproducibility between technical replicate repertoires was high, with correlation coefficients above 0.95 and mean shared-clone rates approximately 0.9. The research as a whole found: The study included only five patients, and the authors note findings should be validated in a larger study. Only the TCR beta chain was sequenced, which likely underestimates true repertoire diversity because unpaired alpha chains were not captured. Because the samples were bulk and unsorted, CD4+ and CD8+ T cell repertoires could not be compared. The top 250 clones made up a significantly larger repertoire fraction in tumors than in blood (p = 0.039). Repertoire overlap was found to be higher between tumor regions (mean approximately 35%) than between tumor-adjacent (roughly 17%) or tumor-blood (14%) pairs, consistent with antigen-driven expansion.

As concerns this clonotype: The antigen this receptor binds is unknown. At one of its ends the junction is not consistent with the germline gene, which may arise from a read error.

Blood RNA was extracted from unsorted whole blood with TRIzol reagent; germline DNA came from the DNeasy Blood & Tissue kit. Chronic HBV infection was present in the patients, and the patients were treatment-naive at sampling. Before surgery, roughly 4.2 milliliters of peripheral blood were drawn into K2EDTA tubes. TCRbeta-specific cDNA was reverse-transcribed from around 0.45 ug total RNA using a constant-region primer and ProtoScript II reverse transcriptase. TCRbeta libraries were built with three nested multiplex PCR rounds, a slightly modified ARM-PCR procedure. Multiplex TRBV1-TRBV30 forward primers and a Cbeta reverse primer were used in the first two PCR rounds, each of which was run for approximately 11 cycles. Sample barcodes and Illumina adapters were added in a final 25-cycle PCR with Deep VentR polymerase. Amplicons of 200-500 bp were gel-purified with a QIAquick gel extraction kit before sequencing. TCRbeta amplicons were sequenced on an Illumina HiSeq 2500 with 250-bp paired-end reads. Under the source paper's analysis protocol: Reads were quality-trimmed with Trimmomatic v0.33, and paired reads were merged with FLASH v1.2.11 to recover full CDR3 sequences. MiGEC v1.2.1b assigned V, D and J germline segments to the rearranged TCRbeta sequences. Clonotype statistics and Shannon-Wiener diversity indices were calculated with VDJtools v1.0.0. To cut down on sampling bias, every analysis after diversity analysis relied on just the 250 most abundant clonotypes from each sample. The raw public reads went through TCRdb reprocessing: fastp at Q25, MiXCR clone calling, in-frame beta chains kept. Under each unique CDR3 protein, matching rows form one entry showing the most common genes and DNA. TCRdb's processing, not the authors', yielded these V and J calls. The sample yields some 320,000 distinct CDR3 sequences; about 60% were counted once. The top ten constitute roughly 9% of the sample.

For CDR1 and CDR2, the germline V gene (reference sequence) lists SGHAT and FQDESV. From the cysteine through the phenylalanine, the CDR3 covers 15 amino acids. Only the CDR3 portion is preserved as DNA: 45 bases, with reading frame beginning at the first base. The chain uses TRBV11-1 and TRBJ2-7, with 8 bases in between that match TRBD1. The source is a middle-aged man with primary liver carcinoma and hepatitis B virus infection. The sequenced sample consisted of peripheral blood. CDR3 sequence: CGSSLDGGQGGGQYF. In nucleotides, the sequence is TGTGGCAGCAGCTTAGACGGCGGACAGGGTGGAGGGCAGTACTTC.